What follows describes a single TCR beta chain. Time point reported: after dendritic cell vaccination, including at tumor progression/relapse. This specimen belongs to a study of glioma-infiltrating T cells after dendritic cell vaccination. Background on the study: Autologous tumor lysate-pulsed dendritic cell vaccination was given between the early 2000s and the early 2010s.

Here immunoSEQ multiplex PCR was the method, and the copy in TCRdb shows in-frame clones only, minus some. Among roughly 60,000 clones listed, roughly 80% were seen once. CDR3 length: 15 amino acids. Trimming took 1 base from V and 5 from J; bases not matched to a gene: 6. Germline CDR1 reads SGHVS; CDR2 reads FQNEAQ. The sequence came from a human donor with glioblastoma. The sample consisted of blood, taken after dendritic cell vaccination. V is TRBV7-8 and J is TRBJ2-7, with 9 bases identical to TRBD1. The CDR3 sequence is CASSLEWDRVHEQYF. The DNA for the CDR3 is TGTGCCAGCAGCTTAGAATGGGACAGGGTCCACGAGCAGTACTTC.